The T cell receptor (beta chain) under discussion was sequenced for a study of intratumoral heterogeneity in liver cancer. Study overall: With a median age of approximately 61 years, most patients were men.

Method: immunoSEQ multiplex PCR; TCRdb's copy keeps in-frame clones and lacks some. This repertoire shows 21,000 or so clones, 73% found once; its top ten account for about 17%. Patients had early-stage hepatocellular carcinoma, untreated before resection. V gave up 5 bases and J gave up 4 bases; unmatched junction bases: 7. This CDR3 comprises 15 residues. CDR1 and CDR2 (germline): SGHVS, FQNEAQ. The clonotype was recovered from a woman between 65 and 79 years old with hepatocellular carcinoma. This chain uses TRBV7-8 with TRBJ2-7, with TRBD1 identical over 11 bases. The sequencing used tumor-adjacent normal tissue, collected before any cancer treatment. CDR3 nucleotide sequence: TGTGCCAGCAGCCCCCGGACAGGGGGCGTTTACGAGCAGTACTTC. Its translation is CASSPRTGGVYEQYF.